This TCR beta chain appears in the sequencing data of a study of blood T cell repertoires in COVID-19. Study details: Samples of COVID-19 (acute and convalescent) were obtained from the United States, Italy and Spain.

CDR3 size: 14 residues. V lost 6 bases to trimming and J lost 5 bases, with 17 bases between them. Germline loops: CDR1 MDHEN, CDR2 SYDVKM. Patients of the Seattle cohort, enrolled during active infection, were followed longitudinally. Original data processing: Scientists estimated how many nucleated cells there were by amplifying reference gene primers. Only in-frame clones appear in the TCRdb table, and some are missing; sequencing was by immunoSEQ multiplex PCR. V, J and clone size were drawn from that table, and D and trimming were deduced from the DNA. The sample holds 250,000 to 350,000 clones, about nine tenths seen once.

Sequencing was performed on peripheral blood. This sequence joins TRBV28 and TRBJ2-7; D possibly corresponds to TRBD2 (6 bases). The clonotype was recovered from a woman aged 25-40 years with COVID-19, enrolled during active disease. In DNA, the CDR3 is TGTGCCAGCAGCACCCCCGGGGGTACCAACGAGCAGTACTTC. Its translation: CASSTPGGTNEQYF.